Reported below is one T cell receptor (beta chain). The antigen remains undetermined. CDR3 length: 13 residues. Germline values: CDR1 SQVTM, CDR2 ANQGSEA. The ends were cut back, 3 bases at V and 1 base at J, with 7 bases in the middle. This record comes from a study of CD8+ T cells in alopecia areata. Study summary: Treated patients were given 5 to 10 mg oral tofacitinib twice daily.

Described treatment: oral pan-JAK inhibitor, 5-10 mg twice daily. Overall study findings and caveats: Scalp and blood retained many expanded lesional clones during tofacitinib.

RNA was isolated and reverse transcribed to cDNA, the sequencing template. Assay used: immunoSEQ multiplex PCR; TCRdb lists only in-frame clones, some missing. In the table there are about 190,000 clones, 45% to 75% of which are singletons. The rearrangement joins TRBV29-1 to TRBJ2-1; D is undetermined. Specimen: CD4+ T cells sorted from blood, collected at week 4, from a patient treated with tofacitinib. This clonotype originated in a human donor with alopecia areata. The CDR3, as DNA: TGCAGCGTTGATATGAGATCCTACAATGAGCAGTTCTTC. Amino acids: CSVDMRSYNEQFF.